These 24 T cell receptor beta chains originate from one sample sequenced in a study of PD-L1 blockade in urothelial cancer (dated by TCRdb to 2015 to 2018). The time point label for this specimen denotes: pretreatment peripheral blood. The library was generated by the immunoSEQ multiplex PCR assay. Held by TCRdb, this immuneACCESS table contains in-frame sequences only and omits some clones. Under half of the omission traces to an unresolved V gene where checked; the cause of the rest is unknown. For this sample there are approximately 88,000 clones; roughly 84% appear just once. The ten top clones hold roughly 2% of the sample. Here the sequenced sample was PBMCs, taken around atezolizumab (anti-PD-L1) treatment. These receptors originate from a man aged 55-75 years with urothelial cancer.

The chain employs TRBV4-3 and TRBJ2-2, with D possibly matching TRBD2 (5 bases). CDR1 and CDR2 (germline): LGHNA, YSLEER. Trimming pared 2 bases from V and 1 base from J, leaving 14 bases between. CDR3 size: 17 residues. The CDR3: CASSQSVGERNTGELFF. The DNA for the CDR3 is TGCGCCAGCAGCCAATCGGTGGGAGAAAGGAACACCGGGGAGCTGTTTTTT.

A single count supports this clone. The chain combines TRBV27 with TRBJ2-7, with 11 bases fitting TRBD2. CDR3 size: 14 residues. Germline CDR1 reads MNHEY; CDR2 reads SMNVEV (reference sequence). Losses at the gene ends were 4 bases for V and 4 bases for J; bases not matched to a gene: 3. The CDR3 DNA reads TGTGCCAGCAGTTACAGGACTAGCGGGTACGAGCAGTACTTC. Translated: CASSYRTSGYEQYF.

This clone was recorded a few times. The rearrangement links TRBV5-4 to TRBJ1-6; 10 nucleotides align to TRBD1. This CDR3 has 15 residues. J gave up 9 bases and V 3 bases, and 6 bases lay outside the gene matches. Germline lookup yields CDR1 SGHNT and CDR2 YYREEE (reference sequence). DNA for the CDR3: TGTGCCAGCAGCTGGGACAGGGGAATAACTTCACCCCTCCACTTT. Translating it yields CASSWDRGITSPLHF.

The rearrangement joins TRBV5-6 to TRBJ1-3; 9 bases line up with TRBD1. V dropped 2 bases and J dropped 0; count of bases not matched to a gene: 9. Germline lookup yields CDR1 SGHDT and CDR2 YYEEEE. CDR3 length equals 18 residues. As DNA, the CDR3 is TGTGCCAGCAGCTTTAAGGGGACAGGGCCATACTCTGGAAACACCATATATTTT. It encodes CASSFKGTGPYSGNTIYF.

The genes are TRBV19 and TRBJ2-2; D perhaps matches TRBD2 (7 bases). The CDR3 is 15 residues long. Trimming took off 0 bases at V and 6 bases at J, with 11 bases between the two ends. Germline V gives CDR1 LNHDA, CDR2 SQIVND (reference sequence). CDR3 in amino acids: CASSIEPGGAGELFF. The CDR3 coding sequence is TGTGCCAGTAGTATAGAACCGGGGGGCGCCGGGGAGCTGTTTTTT.

Written as DNA, the CDR3 is TGCAGCGTTGAAGATCCTAGCGGGGGCCATTACAATGAGCAGTTCTTC. This gives the protein CSVEDPSGGHYNEQFF. The chain employs TRBV29-1 and TRBJ2-1, with TRBD2 matching 10 bases. This CDR3 spans 16 amino acids. Germline V gives CDR1 SQVTM, CDR2 ANQGSEA. V lost 0 bases and J lost 4; bases outside the gene matches: 6.

The V gene is TRBV27, the J gene TRBJ2-7; 14 bases fit TRBD2. Germline-derived CDR1 and CDR2 are MNHEY and SMNVEV (reference sequence). V was clipped by 4 bases and J by 4 bases; unmatched bases: 3. The CDR3 is 15 residues long. CDR3: CASSYGTSGGYEQYF. The DNA of the CDR3 is TGTGCCAGCAGTTACGGGACTAGCGGGGGATACGAGCAGTACTTC.

The rearrangement links TRBV11-2 to TRBJ2-7; the match to TRBD2 covers 10 bases. V trimming: 2 bases; J trimming: 2 bases; junction bases outside the gene matches: 0. The CDR3 is 14 amino acids. In germline, CDR1 is SGHAT, CDR2 FQNNGV. The DNA for the CDR3 is TGTGCCAGCAGCTTAACTAGCGGGACCTACGAGCAGTACTTC. Its protein product is CASSLTSGTYEQYF. Full variable domain (remainder filled in from reference TRBV11-2 and TRBJ2-7): EAGVAQSPRYKIIEKRQSVAFWCNPISGHATLYWYQQILGQGPKLLIQFQNNGVVDDSQLPKDRFSAERLKGVDSTLKIQPAKLEDSAVYLCASSLTSGTYEQYFGPGTRLTVT.

This clone was recorded once. This rearrangement joins TRBV5-1 to TRBJ2-2, with a weak D call TRBD1 (6 bases). Trimming took off 0 bases at V and 1 base at J, with 7 bases between the two ends. The CDR3 runs to 15 residues. CDR1 and CDR2 from the germline V gene are SGHRS and YFSETQ. Written as DNA, the CDR3 is TGCGCCAGCAGCTTGGCGACAGGGAACACCGGGGAGCTGTTTTTT. Residues: CASSLATGNTGELFF.

CDR3 sequence (DNA): TGTGCCAGCAACCTTAAAAAGACAGGCCTAATTTATGGCTACACCTTC. It specifies CASNLKKTGLIYGYTF. This chain connects TRBV7-7 to TRBJ1-2; D possibly corresponds to TRBD1 (6 bases). Trimming removed 7 bases from V and 5 bases from J, with 23 bases in between. The CDR3 has 16 residues. Germline-derived CDR1 and CDR2 are SSHAT and FNYEAQ (reference sequence).

V usage is TRBV4-1 and J usage is TRBJ2-7; TRBD2 matches 8 bases. The CDR3 length is 15 residues. Trimming removed 4 bases from V and 0 bases from J; junction bases left unmatched: 5. The germline CDR1 and CDR2 sequences are MGHRA and YSYEKL. The CDR3 nucleotides are TGCGCCAGCAGCCTTCGGGAGGGTGCCTCCTACGAGCAGTACTTC. This sequence encodes CASSLREGASYEQYF.

The gene calls are TRBV7-9 and TRBJ2-3; tentative D call: TRBD2 (6 bases). CDR3 length: 16 residues. In germline, CDR1 is SEHNR, CDR2 FQNEAQ (reference sequence). The V gene lost 4 bases and the J gene lost 0 bases, with 14 bases spanning the gap. This CDR3 is CASSSPERASTDTQYF. CDR3 nucleotide sequence: TGTGCCAGCAGCTCCCCCGAGCGGGCTAGCACAGATACGCAGTATTTT.

V is TRBV19 and J is TRBJ2-1; 12 bases are a match to TRBD2. CDR3 length equals 16 residues. The germline V gene has CDR1 LNHDA and CDR2 SQIVND (reference sequence). The trim removed 2 bases at V and 13 bases at J, leaving 12 bases unmatched. CDR3 protein: CASSILPSGGASVQFF. The CDR3, as DNA: TGTGCCAGTAGTATACTGCCTAGCGGGGGGGCCTCCGTCCAGTTCTTC.

The chain recombines TRBV11-2 with TRBJ2-2; a possible D gene is TRBD2 (5 bases). CDR1 SGHAT and CDR2 FQNNGV come from the germline V gene. This CDR3 has 14 amino acids. V lost 0 bases to trimming and J lost 4 bases, with 6 bases between them. CDR3 nucleotides: TGTGCCAGCAGCTTAGAAGCGGCCACCGGGGAGCTGTTTTTT. It is translated as CASSLEAATGELFF.

This chain uses TRBV30 with TRBJ1-3; D is ambiguous. The CDR3 extends over 13 amino acids. Germline assignment: CDR1 GTSNPN and CDR2 SVGIG (reference sequence). V shed 4 bases and J shed 2 bases, with 9 bases lying between them. The CDR3 loop reads CAWTVRTGNTIYF. Written as DNA, the CDR3 is TGTGCCTGGACGGTGAGGACTGGAAACACCATATATTTT.

The rearrangement links TRBV18 to TRBJ2-6; the D gene is possibly TRBD1 (6 bases). The CDR3 is made up of 16 amino acids. Trimming cost V 2 bases and J 0 bases, with 8 bases left between them. In germline, CDR1 is KGHSH, CDR2 LQKENI. Written as DNA, the CDR3 is TGTGCCAGCTCACCAACGACAGGCTCTGGGGCCAACGTCCTGACTTTC. Encoded protein: CASSPTTGSGANVLTF. Full variable domain (missing parts from reference TRBV18 and TRBJ2-6): NAGVMQNPRHLVRRRGQEARLRCSPMKGHSHVYWYRQLPEEGLKFMVYLQKENIIDESGMPKERFSAEFPKEGPSILRIQQVVRGDSAAYFCASSPTTGSGANVLTFGAGSRLTVL.

This sequence joins TRBV28 and TRBJ2-3; 7 bases match TRBD2. The germline V gene encodes CDR1 MDHEN and CDR2 SYDVKM. The CDR3 has 14 amino acids. V lost 3 bases and J lost 11; bases outside the gene matches: 11. CDR3 in DNA: TGTGCCAGCAGTTTTTCACTTGGACTAGGTTTGCAGTATTTT. Protein product: CASSFSLGLGLQYF.

The chain is built from TRBV27 and TRBJ2-3, with TRBD2 matching 10 bases. CDR3 length equals 16 residues. CDR1 is MNHEY and CDR2 is SMNVEV in the germline V gene (reference sequence). J gave up 1 base and V 6 bases, and 7 bases lay outside the gene matches. This CDR3 reads CASSRPGTSGTDTQYF. The CDR3 DNA follows: TGTGCCAGCAGCCGCCCGGGGACTAGCGGCACAGATACGCAGTATTTT.

This clone was observed a handful of times. The J gene is TRBJ2-1, the V gene TRBV4-3, with D hard to call. Trimming removed 0 bases at V and 7 bases at J, with 7 bases between. CDR1 is LGHNA and CDR2 is YSLEER in the germline V gene. CDR3 length equals 13 residues. This CDR3 is CASSQDPRNEQFF. For the CDR3, the DNA is TGCGCCAGCAGCCAAGATCCTAGAAATGAGCAGTTCTTC.

The CDR3 nucleotides read TGTGCCAGCGGACTAGCGGGGGGGGCCAAAAACATTCAGTACTTC. Its translation: CASGLAGGAKNIQYF. This chain connects TRBV7-2 to TRBJ2-4; TRBD2 agrees at 15 bases. The CDR3 is made up of 15 amino acids. Trimming removed 8 bases from V and 1 base from J; junction bases left unmatched: 0. Germline CDR1 and CDR2: SGHTA and FQGNSA.

The chain couples TRBV11-2 to TRBJ2-1; perhaps TRBD1 as D (6 bases). V gave up 5 bases and J gave up 5 bases, with 13 bases separating them. The CDR3 is 14 amino acids. Germline assignment: CDR1 SGHAT and CDR2 FQNNGV. For the CDR3, the DNA is TGTGCCAGCAGCCAACAGGGAATTAACAATGAGCAGTTCTTC. It encodes CASSQQGINNEQFF.

The chain joins TRBV27 to TRBJ2-7, with 9 bases identical to TRBD2. This CDR3 spans 16 amino acids. CDR1 is MNHEY, CDR2 SMNVEV, per germline (reference sequence). V dropped 2 bases and J dropped 6; count of bases not matched to a gene: 11. The CDR3 DNA is TGTGCCAGCAGTTTAAGTTCTAGCGGGGCTAGGAGCGAGCAGTACTTC. It yields the protein CASSLSSSGARSEQYF.

The CDR3 spells CASSLTGDTNSNQPQHF. Here the CDR3 DNA reads TGTGCCAGCAGCCTCACAGGGGACACCAATAGCAATCAGCCCCAGCATTTT. V gene TRBV7-2 combines with J gene TRBJ1-5; 7 bases line up with TRBD1. In germline, CDR1 is SGHTA, CDR2 FQGNSA. This CDR3 comprises 17 residues. V was clipped by 5 bases and J by 0 bases; unmatched bases: 10.

This rearrangement joins TRBV7-2 to TRBJ1-1; D is unclear. CDR1 is SGHTA and CDR2 is FQGNSA in the germline V gene. V was cut by 6 bases and J by 0 bases, with 17 bases left in between. The CDR3 has 16 amino acids. CDR3: CASRIRSGLMNTEAFF. Here the CDR3 DNA reads TGTGCCAGCAGAATTAGGAGTGGGTTAATGAACACTGAAGCTTTCTTT.